This T cell receptor beta chain was captured in a study of PD-1 blockade in classical Hodgkin lymphoma. Documented time point: cycle 4 day 1 (C4D1), after five to seven weeks of nivolumab. Every patient had relapsed following autologous stem cell transplantation, and cohorts differed in brentuximab vedotin exposure. Relapsed/refractory classical Hodgkin lymphoma patients had complete, partial or progressive responses. TCRdb keeps only in-frame clones here, not all; method: immunoSEQ multiplex PCR. Among over 9,500 clones listed, roughly 80% were seen once. Comments on this clone: What it binds is not known.

Germline V gene sequence: CDR1 SGHTA, CDR2 FQGNSA. This CDR3 is built from 15 residues. Trimming removed 5 bases from V and 16 bases from J; junction bases left unmatched: 11. Points from the study as a whole: Similar baseline diversity was found in complete responders and newly diagnosed patients. Those patients who began receiving nivolumab less than 1 year after ASCT had lower diversity, and they were excluded. Why the repertoires differ is still unclear, perhaps disease activity or prior therapy.

The clonotype originates from a human donor with classical Hodgkin lymphoma. V gene TRBV7-2 combines with J gene TRBJ2-1; 16 positions match TRBD2. Source: peripheral blood mononuclear cells (PBMCs), taken before the fourth cycle of nivolumab. The CDR3 DNA reads TGTGCCAGCAGCGCCGGGACTAGCGGGGGGGCGATCCTCTTCTTC. This codes for CASSAGTSGGAILFF.